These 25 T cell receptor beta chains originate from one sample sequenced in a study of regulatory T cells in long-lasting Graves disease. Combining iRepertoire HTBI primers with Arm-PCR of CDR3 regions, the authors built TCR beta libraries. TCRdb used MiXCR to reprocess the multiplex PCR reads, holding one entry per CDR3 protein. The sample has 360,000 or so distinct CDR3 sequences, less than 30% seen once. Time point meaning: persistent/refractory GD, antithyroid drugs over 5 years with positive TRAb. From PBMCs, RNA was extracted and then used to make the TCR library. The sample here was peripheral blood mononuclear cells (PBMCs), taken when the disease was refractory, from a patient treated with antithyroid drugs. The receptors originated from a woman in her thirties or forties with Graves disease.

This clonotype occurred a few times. This chain's CDR3 is CASSLKSSGTWETQYF. The DNA of the CDR3 is TGTGCCAGCAGCTTAAAATCCAGCGGGACATGGGAGACCCAGTACTTC. The chain uses TRBV7-9 and TRBJ2-5; TRBD2 is a possible D gene (7 bases). This CDR3 region has 16 residues. Germline V gives CDR1 SEHNR, CDR2 FQNEAQ (reference sequence). Trimming left V 2 bases short and J 5 bases short, with 18 bases between.

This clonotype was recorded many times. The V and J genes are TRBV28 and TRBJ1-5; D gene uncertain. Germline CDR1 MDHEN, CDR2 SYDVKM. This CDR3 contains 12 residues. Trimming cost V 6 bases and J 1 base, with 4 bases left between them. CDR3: CASRESNQPQHF. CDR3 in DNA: TGTGCCAGCAGGGAAAGCAATCAGCCCCAGCATTTT.

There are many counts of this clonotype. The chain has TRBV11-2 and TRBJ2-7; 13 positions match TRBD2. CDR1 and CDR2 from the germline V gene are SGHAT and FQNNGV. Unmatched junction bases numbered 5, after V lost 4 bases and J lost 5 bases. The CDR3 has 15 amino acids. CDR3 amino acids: CASSSGTSGTDEQYF. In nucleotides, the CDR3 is TGTGCCAGCAGCTCCGGGACTAGCGGGACGGACGAGCAGTACTTC.

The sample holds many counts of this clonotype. The DNA for the CDR3 is TGTGCCAGCTACAGCTATGGCTACACCTTC. Amino acids: CASYSYGYTF. The chain joins TRBV2 to TRBJ1-2; D unresolved. V lost 8 bases to trimming and J lost 4 bases, with 5 bases between them. The CDR3 loop spans 10 amino acids. Germline CDR1 is SNHLY and CDR2 is FYNNEI.

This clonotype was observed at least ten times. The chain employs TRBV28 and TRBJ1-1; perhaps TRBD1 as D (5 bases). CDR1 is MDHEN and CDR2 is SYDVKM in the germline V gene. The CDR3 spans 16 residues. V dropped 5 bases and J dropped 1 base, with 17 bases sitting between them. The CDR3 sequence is CASSSPGTSGNTEAFF. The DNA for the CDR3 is TGTGCCAGCAGTAGCCCTGGGACCTCCGGGAACACTGAAGCTTTCTTT.

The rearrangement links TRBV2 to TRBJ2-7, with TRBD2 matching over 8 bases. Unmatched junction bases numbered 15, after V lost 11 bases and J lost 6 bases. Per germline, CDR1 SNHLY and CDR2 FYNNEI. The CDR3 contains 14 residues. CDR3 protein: CAGHSGSPAPEQYF. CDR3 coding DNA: TGTGCCGGACACAGCGGGAGCCCGGCCCCCGAGCAGTACTTC.

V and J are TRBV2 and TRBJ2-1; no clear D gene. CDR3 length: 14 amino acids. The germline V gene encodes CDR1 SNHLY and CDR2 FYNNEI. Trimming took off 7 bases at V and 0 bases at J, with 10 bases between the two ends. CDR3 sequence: CASIGIASYNEQFF. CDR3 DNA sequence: TGTGCCAGCATTGGTATAGCCTCCTACAATGAGCAGTTCTTC.

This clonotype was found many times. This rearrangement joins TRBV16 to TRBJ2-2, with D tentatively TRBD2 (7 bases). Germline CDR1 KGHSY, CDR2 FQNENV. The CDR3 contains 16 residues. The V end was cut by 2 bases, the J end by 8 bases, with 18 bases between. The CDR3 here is CASSQEASSGTGELFF. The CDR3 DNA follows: TGTGCCAGCAGCCAAGAGGCTTCGAGCGGGACAGGGGAGCTGTTTTTT.

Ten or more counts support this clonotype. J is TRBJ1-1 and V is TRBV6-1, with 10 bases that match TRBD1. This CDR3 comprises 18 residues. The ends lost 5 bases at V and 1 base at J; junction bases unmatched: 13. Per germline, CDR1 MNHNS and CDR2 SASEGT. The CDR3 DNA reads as TGTGCCAGCAGTAAAAAATTTGGGACAGGGGTGAGGAACACTGAAGCTTTCTTT. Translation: CASSKKFGTGVRNTEAFF.

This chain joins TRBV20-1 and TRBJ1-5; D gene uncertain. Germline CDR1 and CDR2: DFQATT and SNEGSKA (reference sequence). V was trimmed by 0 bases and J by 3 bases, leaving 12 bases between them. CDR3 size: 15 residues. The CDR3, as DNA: TGCAGTGCTAGAGATATAACCTACCCCAATCAGCCCCAGCATTTT. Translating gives CSARDITYPNQPQHF.

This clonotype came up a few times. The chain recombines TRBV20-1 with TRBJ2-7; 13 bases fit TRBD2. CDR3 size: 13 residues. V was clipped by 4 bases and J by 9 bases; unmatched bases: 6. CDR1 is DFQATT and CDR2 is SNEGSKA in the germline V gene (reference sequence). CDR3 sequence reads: CSAKLAGGQGQYF. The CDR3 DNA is TGCAGTGCTAAACTAGCGGGAGGGCAGGGGCAGTACTTC.

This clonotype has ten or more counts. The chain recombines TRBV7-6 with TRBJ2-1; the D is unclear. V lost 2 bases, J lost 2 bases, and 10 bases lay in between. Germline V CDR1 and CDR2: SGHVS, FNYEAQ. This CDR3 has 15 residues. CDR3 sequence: CASSLRSLPYNEQFF. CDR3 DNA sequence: TGTGCCAGCAGCTTAAGGTCACTACCCTACAATGAGCAGTTCTTC.

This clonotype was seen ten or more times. CDR3 amino acids: CASDRGRLDTEAFF. The CDR3 nucleotides read TGTGCCAGTGACAGGGGGCGCCTAGACACTGAAGCTTTCTTT. The V gene is TRBV28, the J gene TRBJ1-1; 10 positions agree with TRBD1. CDR3 length: 14 residues. The V gene end was trimmed by 9 bases and the J gene end by 3 bases; junction bases not matched to a gene: 7. Germline values: CDR1 MDHEN, CDR2 SYDVKM.

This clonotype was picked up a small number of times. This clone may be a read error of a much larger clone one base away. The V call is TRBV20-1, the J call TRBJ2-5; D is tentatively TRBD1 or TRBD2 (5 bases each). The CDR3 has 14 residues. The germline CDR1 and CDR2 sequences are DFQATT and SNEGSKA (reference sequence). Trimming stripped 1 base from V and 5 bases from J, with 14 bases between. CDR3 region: CSARVIDGTETQYF. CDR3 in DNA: TGCAGTGCTAGAGTCATAGATGGGACGGAGACCCAGTACTTC.

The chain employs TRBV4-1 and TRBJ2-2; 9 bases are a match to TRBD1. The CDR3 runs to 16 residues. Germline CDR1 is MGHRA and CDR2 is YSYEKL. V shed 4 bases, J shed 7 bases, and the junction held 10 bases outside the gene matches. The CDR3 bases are TGCGCCAGCAGCCTAACAACAGGGGGCTGGCTCGGGGAGCTGTTTTTT. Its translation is CASSLTTGGWLGELFF.

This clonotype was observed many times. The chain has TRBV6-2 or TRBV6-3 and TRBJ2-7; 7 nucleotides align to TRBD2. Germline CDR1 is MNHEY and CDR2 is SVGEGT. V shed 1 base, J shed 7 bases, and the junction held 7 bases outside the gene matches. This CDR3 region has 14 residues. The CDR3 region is CASSYLGGVGEQYF. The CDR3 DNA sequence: TGTGCCAGCAGTTACTTGGGGGGGGTTGGAGAGCAGTACTTC.

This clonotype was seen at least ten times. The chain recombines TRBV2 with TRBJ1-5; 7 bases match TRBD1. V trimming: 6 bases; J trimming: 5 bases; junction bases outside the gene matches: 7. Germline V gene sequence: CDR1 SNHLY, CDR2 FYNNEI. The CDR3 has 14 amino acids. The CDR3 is CASSVDRVDQPQHF. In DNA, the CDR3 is TGTGCCAGCAGCGTTGACAGGGTCGATCAGCCCCAGCATTTT.

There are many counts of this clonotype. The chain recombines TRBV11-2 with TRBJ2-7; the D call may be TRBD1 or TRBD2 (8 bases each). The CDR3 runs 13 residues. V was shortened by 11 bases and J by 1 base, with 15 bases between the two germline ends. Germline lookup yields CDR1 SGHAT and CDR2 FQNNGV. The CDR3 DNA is TGTGCCTTGCGGGGGGACAGGTCCTACGAGCAGTACTTC. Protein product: CALRGDRSYEQYF.

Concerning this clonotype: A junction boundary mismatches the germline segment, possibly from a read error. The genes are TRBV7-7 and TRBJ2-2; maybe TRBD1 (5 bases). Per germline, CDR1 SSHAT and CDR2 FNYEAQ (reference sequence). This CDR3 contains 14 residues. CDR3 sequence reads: CASSFAGRAGELFF. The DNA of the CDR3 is TGTGCTAGCAGCTTCGCAGGGCGAGCCGGGGAGCTGTTTTTT.

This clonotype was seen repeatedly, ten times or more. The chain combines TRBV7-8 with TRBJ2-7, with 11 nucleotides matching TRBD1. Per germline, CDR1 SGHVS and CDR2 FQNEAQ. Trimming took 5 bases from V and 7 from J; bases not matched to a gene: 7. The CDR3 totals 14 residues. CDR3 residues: CASSHWDRGREQYF. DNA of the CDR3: TGTGCCAGCAGCCATTGGGACAGGGGGAGAGAGCAGTACTTC. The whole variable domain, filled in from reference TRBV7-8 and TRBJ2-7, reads GAGVSQSPRYKVAKRGQDVALRCDPISGHVSLFWYQQALGQGPEFLTYFQNEAQLDKSGLPSDRFFAERPEGSVSTLKIQRTQQEDSAVYLCASSHWDRGREQYFGPGTRLTVT.

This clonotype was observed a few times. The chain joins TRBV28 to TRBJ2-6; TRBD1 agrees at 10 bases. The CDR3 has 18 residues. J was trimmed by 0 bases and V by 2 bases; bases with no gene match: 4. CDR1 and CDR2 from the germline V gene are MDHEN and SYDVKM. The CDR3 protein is CASSLGDRGDSGANVLTF. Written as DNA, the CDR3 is TGTGCCAGCAGTTTAGGGGACAGGGGTGACTCTGGGGCCAACGTCCTGACTTTC. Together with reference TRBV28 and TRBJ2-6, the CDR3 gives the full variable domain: DVKVTQSSRYLVKRTGEKVFLECVQDMDHENMFWYRQDPGLGLRLIYFSYDVKMKEKGDIPEGYSVSREKKERFSLILESASTNQTSMYLCASSLGDRGDSGANVLTFGAGSRLTVL.

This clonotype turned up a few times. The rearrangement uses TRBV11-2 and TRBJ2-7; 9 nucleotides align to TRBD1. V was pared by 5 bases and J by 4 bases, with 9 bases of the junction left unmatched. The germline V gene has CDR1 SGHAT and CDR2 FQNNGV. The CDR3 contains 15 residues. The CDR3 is CASSPPGQGWYEQYF. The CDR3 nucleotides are TGTGCCAGCAGCCCCCCGGGACAGGGATGGTACGAGCAGTACTTC.

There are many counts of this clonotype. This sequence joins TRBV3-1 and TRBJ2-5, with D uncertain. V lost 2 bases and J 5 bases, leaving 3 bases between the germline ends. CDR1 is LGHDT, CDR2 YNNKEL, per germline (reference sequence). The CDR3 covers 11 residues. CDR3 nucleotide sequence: TGTGCCAGCAGCCAACGCGAGACCCAGTACTTC. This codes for CASSQRETQYF.

The CDR3, as DNA: TGTGCCTGGAGCATAACAGGGCACTCCTACGAGCAGTACTTC. This translates into CAWSITGHSYEQYF. This chain uses TRBV30 with TRBJ2-7, with D possibly being TRBD1 (6 bases). The CDR3 length is 14 residues. V was shortened by 3 bases and J by 0 bases, with 12 bases between the two germline ends. The germline V gene encodes CDR1 GTSNPN and CDR2 SVGIG (reference sequence).

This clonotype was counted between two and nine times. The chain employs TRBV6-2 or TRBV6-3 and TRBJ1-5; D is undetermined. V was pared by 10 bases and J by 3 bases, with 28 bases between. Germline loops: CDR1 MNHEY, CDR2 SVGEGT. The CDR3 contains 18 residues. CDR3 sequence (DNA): TGTGCCACTACTTCGGGCGGAGGGATTAGCTCGCTCAATCAGCCCCAGCATTTT. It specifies CATTSGGGISSLNQPQHF.